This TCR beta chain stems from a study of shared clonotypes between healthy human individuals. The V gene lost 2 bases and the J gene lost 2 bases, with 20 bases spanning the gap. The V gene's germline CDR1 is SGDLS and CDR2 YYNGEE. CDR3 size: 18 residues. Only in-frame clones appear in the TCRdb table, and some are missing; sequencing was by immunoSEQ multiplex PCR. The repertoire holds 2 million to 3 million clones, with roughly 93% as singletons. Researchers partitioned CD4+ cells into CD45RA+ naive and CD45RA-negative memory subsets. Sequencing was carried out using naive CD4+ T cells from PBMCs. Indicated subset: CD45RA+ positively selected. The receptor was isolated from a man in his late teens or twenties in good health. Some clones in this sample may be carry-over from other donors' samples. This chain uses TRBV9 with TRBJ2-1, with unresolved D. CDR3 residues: CASSVKGRNIGAYNEQFF. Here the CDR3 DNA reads TGTGCCAGCAGCGTCAAGGGCAGGAACATCGGCGCCTACAATGAGCAGTTCTTC.